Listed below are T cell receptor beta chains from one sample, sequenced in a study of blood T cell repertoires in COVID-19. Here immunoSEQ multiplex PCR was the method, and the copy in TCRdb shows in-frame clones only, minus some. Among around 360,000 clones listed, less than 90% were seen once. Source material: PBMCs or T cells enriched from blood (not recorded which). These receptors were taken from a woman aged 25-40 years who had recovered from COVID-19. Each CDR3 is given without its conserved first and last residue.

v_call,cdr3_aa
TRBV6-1,ASSEGANSNQPQH
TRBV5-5,ASSLEVIGGGTEAF
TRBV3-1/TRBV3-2,ASSQAGLAGAYEQY
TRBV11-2,ASSLAARGAGYT
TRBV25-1,ASSAGEWNKAF
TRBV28,ASEQGNTEAF
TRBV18,ASSPLGLAGVLNEQY
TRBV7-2,ASSPGGLAGGGQY
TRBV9,ASSVGHRGGNTIY
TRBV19,ASSTGTSRAGNTIY
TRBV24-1,ATSEAGGTEAF
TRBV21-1,AQQRGTGGHQPQH
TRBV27,ASAPGLALETQY
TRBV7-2,ASSPSAGIPYEQY
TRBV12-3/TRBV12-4,ASSGQGNQPQH
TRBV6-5,ASYNQPQH
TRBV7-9,ASSGGQGINSPLH
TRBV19,ASTTRQGTDTQY